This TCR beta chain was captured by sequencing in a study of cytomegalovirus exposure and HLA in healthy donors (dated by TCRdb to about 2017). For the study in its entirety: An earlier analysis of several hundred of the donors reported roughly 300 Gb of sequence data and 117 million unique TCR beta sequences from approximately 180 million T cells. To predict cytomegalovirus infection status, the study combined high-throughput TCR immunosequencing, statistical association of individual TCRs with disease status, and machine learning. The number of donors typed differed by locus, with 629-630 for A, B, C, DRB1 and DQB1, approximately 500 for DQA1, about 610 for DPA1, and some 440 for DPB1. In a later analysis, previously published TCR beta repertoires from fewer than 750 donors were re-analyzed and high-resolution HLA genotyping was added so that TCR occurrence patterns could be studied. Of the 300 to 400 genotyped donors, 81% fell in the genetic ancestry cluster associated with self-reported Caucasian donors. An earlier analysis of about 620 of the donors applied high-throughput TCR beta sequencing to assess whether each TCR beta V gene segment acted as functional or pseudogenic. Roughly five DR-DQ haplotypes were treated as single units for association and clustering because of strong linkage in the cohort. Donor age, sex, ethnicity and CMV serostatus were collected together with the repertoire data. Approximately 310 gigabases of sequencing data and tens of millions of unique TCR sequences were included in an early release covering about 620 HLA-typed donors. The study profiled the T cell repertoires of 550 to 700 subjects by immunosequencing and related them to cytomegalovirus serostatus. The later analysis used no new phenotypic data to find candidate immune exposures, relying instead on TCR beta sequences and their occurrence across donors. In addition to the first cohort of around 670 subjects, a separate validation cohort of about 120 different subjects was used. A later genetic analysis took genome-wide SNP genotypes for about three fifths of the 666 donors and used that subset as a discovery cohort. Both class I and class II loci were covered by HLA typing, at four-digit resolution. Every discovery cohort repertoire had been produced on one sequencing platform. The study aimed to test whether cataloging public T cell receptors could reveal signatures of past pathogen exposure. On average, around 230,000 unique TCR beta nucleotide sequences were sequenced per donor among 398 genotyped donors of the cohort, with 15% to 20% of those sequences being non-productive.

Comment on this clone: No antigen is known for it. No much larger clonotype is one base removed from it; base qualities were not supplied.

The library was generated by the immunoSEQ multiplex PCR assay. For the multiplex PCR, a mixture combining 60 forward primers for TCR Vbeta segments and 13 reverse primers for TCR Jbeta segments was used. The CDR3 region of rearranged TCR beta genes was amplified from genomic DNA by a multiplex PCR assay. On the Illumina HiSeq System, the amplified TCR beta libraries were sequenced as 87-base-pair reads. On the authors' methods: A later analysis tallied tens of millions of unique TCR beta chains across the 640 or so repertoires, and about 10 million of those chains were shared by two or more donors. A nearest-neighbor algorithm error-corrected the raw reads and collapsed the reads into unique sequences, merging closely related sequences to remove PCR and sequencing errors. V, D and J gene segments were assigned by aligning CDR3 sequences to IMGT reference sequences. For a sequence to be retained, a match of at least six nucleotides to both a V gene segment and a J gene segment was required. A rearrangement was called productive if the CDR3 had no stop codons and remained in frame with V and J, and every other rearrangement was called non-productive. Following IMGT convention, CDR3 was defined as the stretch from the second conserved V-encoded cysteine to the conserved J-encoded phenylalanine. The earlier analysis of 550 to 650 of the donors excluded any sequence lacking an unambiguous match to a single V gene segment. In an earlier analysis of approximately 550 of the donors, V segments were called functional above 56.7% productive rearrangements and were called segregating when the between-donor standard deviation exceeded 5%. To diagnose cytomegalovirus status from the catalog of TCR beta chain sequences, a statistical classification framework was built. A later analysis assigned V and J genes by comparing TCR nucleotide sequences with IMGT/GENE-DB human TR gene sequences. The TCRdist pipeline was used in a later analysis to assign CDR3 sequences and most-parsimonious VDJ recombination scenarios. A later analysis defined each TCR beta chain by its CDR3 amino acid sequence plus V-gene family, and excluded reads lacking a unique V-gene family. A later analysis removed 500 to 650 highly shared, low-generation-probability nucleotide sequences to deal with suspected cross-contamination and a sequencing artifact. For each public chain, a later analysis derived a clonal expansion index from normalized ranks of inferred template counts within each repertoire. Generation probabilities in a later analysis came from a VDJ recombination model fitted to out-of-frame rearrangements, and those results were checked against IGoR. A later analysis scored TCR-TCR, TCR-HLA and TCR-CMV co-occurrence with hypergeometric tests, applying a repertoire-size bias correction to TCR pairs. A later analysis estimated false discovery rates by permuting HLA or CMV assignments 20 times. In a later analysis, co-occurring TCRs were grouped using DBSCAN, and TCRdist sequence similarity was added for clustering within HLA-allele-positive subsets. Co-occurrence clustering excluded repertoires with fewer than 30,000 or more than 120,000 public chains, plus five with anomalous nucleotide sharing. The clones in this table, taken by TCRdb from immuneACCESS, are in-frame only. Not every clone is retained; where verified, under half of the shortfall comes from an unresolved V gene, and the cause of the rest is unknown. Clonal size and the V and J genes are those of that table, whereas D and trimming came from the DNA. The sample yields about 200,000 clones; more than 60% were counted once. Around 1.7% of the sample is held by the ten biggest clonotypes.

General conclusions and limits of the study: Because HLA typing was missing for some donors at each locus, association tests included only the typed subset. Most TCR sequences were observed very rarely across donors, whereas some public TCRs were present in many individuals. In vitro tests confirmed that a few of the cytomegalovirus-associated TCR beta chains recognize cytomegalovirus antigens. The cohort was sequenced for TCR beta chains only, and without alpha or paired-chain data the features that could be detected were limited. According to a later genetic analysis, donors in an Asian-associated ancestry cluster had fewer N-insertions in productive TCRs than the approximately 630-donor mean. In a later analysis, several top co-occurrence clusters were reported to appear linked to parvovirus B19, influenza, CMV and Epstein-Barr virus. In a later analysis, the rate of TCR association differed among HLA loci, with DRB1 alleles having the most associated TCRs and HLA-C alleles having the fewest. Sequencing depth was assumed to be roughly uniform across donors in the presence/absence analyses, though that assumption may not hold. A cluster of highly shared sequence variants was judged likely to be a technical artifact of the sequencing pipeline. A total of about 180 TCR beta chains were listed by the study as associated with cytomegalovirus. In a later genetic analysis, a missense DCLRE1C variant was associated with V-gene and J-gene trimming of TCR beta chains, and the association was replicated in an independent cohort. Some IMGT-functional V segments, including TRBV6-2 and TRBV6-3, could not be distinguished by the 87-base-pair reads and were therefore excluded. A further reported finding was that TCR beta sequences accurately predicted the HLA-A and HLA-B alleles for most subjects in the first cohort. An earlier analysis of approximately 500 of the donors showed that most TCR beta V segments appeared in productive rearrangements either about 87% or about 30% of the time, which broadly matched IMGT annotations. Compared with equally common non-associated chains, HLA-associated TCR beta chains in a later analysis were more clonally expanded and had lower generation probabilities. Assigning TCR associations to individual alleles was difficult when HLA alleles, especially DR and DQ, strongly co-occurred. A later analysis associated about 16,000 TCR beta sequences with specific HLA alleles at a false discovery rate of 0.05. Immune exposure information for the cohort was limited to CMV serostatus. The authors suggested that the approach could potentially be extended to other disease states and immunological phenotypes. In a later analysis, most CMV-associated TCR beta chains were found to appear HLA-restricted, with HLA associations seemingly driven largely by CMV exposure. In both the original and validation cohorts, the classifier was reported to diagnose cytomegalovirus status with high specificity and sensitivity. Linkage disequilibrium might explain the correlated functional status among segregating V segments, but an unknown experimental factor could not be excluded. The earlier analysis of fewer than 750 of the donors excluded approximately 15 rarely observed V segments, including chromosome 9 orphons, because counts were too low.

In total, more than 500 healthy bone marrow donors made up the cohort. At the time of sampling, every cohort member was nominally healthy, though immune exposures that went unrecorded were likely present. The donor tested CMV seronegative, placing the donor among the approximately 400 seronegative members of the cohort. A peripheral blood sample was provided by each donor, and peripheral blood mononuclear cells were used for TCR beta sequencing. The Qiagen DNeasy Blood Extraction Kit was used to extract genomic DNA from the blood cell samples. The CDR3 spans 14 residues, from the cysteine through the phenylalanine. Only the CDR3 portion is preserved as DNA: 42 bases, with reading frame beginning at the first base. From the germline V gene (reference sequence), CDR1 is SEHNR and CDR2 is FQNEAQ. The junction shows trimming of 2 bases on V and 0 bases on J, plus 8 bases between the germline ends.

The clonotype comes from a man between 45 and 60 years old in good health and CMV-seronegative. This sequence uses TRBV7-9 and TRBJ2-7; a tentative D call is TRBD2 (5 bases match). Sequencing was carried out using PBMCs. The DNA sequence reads TGTGCCAGCAGCTTAAGTGGGAGCTCCTACGAGCAGTACTTC. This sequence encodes CASSLSGSSYEQYF.